Listed below are T cell receptor beta chains from one sample, sequenced in a study of regulatory T cells in long-lasting Graves disease. TCRdb re-called the multiplex PCR reads through MiXCR, storing one row per CDR3 protein. Seen here are fewer than 550,000 distinct CDR3 sequences, around 15% observed once, and the top ten hold 20% to 25%. These data also formed part of another study, on T cells in Graves' hyperthyroidism and ophthalmopathy.

Material: peripheral blood mononuclear cells (PBMCs), obtained at new diagnosis, from a patient treated with antithyroid drugs. The receptors originated from a woman aged 40-60 years with Graves disease. The CDR3 runs from the conserved cysteine through the conserved F or W. Each record gives: V gene, D gene, J gene, clone size, CDR3 protein, CDR3 DNA. D genes are given only for firm matches. Size tells how often a clone was seen (once, few, many) or the class of an expanded clone, and some rows leave it out.

TRBV5-1,NA,TRBJ2-3,many,CASSLEGGDTQYF,TGTGCCAGCAGTTTGGAAGGAGGAGATACGCAGTATTTT
TRBV29-1,NA,TRBJ1-5,NA,CSVNPGDGQPQHF,TGCAGCGTTAACCCGGGGGATGGGCAGCCCCAGCATTTT
TRBV7-6,TRBD1,TRBJ2-7,many,CASSPGQGRGYEQYF,TGTGCCAGCAGCCCGGGACAGGGCCGCGGCTACGAGCAGTACTTC
TRBV7-8,NA,TRBJ1-4,few,CASSLMGGGNEKLFF,TGTGCCAGCAGCTTAATGGGGGGCGGTAATGAAAAACTGTTTTTT
TRBV6-1,NA,TRBJ2-7,few,CASSEHSGVREQYF,TGTGCCAGCAGTGAGCACTCAGGGGTCCGGGAGCAGTACTTC
TRBV3-1,NA,TRBJ2-5,NA,CASSQSWRASNQETQYF,TGTGCCAGCAGCCAATCTTGGAGGGCTAGCAATCAAGAGACCCAGTACTTC
TRBV2,NA,TRBJ2-7,many,CASTRDIPYEQYF,TGTGCCAGCACCCGGGACATTCCCTACGAGCAGTACTTC
TRBV13,TRBD1,TRBJ1-1,few,CASSAGTGLVDTEAFF,TGTGCCAGCAGCGCTGGGACAGGCCTCGTGGACACTGAAGCTTTCTTT
TRBV19,TRBD1,TRBJ1-2,NA,CASSIDLRGPYGYTF,TGTGCCAGTAGTATAGATCTGAGGGGGCCGTATGGCTACACCTTC
TRBV20-1,TRBD1,TRBJ2-1,many,CSATEGALSYNEQFF,TGCAGTGCCACCGAGGGGGCCCTCTCCTACAATGAGCAGTTCTTC
TRBV6-5,NA,TRBJ1-1,many,CASSYPLTPAFF,TGTGCCAGCAGTTACCCCTTGACCCCGGCTTTCTTT
TRBV6-1,NA,TRBJ1-1,many,CASSMYRKAFF,TGTGCCAGCAGTATGTATAGGAAAGCTTTCTTT
TRBV30,NA,TRBJ1-2,NA,CAWNRAGANYGYTF,TGTGCCTGGAATCGGGCAGGGGCTAACTATGGCTACACCTTC
TRBV2,TRBD1,TRBJ1-1,many,CASSVEGALGTEAFF,TGTGCCAGCAGTGTCGAGGGGGCGTTGGGCACTGAAGCTTTCTTT
TRBV7-6,TRBD1,TRBJ1-1,NA,CASSLKTGQGAQRTEAFF,TGTGCCAGCAGCCTGAAGACGGGACAGGGGGCACAGCGGACTGAAGCTTTCTTT
TRBV30,TRBD2,TRBJ2-1,few,CAWSGASGYNEQFF,TGTGCCTGGAGTGGGGCTAGCGGATACAATGAGCAGTTCTTC
TRBV11-2,NA,TRBJ1-3,many,CASSLKGPGNTIYF,TGTGCCAGCAGCTTAAAAGGGCCTGGAAACACCATATATTTT
TRBV27,NA,TRBJ2-3,NA,CASSFGSTISTDTQYF,TGTGCCAGCAGTTTCGGCTCCACGATTAGCACAGATACGCAGTATTTT
TRBV3-1,NA,TRBJ1-5,many,CASSQLGSNQPQHF,TGTGCCAGCAGCCAGCTGGGTAGCAATCAGCCCCAGCATTTT
TRBV20-1,NA,TRBJ1-1,many,CSAGKNTEAFF,TGCAGTGCTGGGAAGAACACTGAAGCTTTCTTT
TRBV30,NA,TRBJ1-5,many,CAWSETGTVSQPQHF,TGTGCCTGGAGCGAAACAGGGACGGTCTCCCAGCCCCAGCATTTT
TRBV6-1,NA,TRBJ2-1,NA,CASRSDSYNEQFF,TGTGCCAGCAGGTCGGACAGTTACAATGAGCAGTTCTTC
TRBV28,TRBD1,TRBJ2-1,NA,CASTLLTGDNEQFF,TGTGCCAGCACCCTTCTAACAGGGGACAATGAGCAGTTCTTC
TRBV5-6,TRBD1,TRBJ2-7,many,CASSHSGQGYEQYF,TGTGCCAGCAGCCACAGCGGACAGGGCTACGAGCAGTACTTC
TRBV9,NA,TRBJ2-2,few,CASSVRGETGELFF,TGTGCCAGCAGCGTACGTGGGGAGACCGGGGAGCTGTTTTTT
TRBV11-1,TRBD1,TRBJ1-1,many,CASSAGQGKGKTEAFF,TGTGCCAGCAGCGCAGGACAGGGTAAGGGGAAGACTGAAGCTTTCTTT
TRBV10-3,NA,TRBJ2-5,many,CAIAPSGQVQETQYF,TGTGCCATTGCGCCCTCCGGGCAGGTACAAGAGACCCAGTACTTC
TRBV7-9,NA,TRBJ1-1,NA,CASSLDPGVSQDAFF,TGTGCCAGCAGCTTAGATCCCGGAGTTAGCCAGGACGCTTTCTTT
TRBV28,NA,TRBJ2-2,few,CASSVAGIGELFF,TGTGCCAGCAGCGTAGCAGGGATCGGGGAGCTGTTTTTT
TRBV5-4,NA,TRBJ2-5,many,CASSFVQDETQYF,TGTGCCAGCAGCTTCGTCCAGGATGAGACCCAGTACTTC
TRBV27,NA,TRBJ2-3,many,CASSQGPIRSTDTQYF,TGTGCCAGCAGTCAGGGACCGATTCGGAGCACAGATACGCAGTATTTT
TRBV12-3/TRBV12-4,NA,TRBJ2-7,many,CASSFPGPREQYF,TGTGCCAGCAGTTTCCCGGGACCACGCGAGCAGTACTTC
TRBV19,TRBD2,TRBJ2-3,many,CASSVTSGALTDTQYF,TGTGCCAGTAGTGTTACTAGCGGGGCTCTCACAGATACGCAGTATTTT
TRBV3-1,NA,TRBJ2-3,few,CASSHHPLGATDTQYF,TGTGCCAGCAGCCACCACCCATTGGGGGCCACAGATACGCAGTATTTT
TRBV3-1,NA,TRBJ1-3,many,CASSHGLISGNTIYF,TGTGCCAGCAGCCATGGTCTAATCTCTGGAAACACCATATATTTT
TRBV12-3/TRBV12-4,TRBD1,TRBJ1-2,many,CASTDRGYGYTF,TGTGCCAGCACTGACAGGGGCTATGGCTACACCTTC
TRBV5-1,NA,TRBJ1-2,many,CASSLVQTNYGSYTF,TGCGCCAGCAGCTTGGTTCAGACGAATTATGGTAGCTACACCTTC
TRBV19,NA,TRBJ1-5,NA,CASSTHISNQPQHF,TGTGCCAGTAGTACCCATATCTCTAATCAGCCCCAGCATTTT
TRBV25-1,TRBD1,TRBJ1-2,NA,CASIRTGDDGYTF,TGTGCCAGCATTCGAACAGGGGACGATGGCTACACCTTC
TRBV18,NA,TRBJ1-1,many,CASSPGQSEAFF,TGTGCCAGCTCACCGGGGCAGTCTGAAGCTTTCTTT
TRBV6-2/TRBV6-3,NA,TRBJ1-6,few,CASSSKGRGVSPLHF,TGTGCCAGCAGTTCAAAAGGCAGGGGCGTTTCACCCCTCCACTTT
TRBV6-1,TRBD1,TRBJ1-2,many,CASSEEGTAVYGYTF,TGTGCCAGCAGTGAAGAGGGGACAGCCGTCTATGGCTACACCTTC
TRBV5-1,NA,TRBJ1-1,many,CASSLASAGTEAFF,TGCGCCAGCAGCTTGGCCTCGGCAGGGACTGAAGCTTTCTTT